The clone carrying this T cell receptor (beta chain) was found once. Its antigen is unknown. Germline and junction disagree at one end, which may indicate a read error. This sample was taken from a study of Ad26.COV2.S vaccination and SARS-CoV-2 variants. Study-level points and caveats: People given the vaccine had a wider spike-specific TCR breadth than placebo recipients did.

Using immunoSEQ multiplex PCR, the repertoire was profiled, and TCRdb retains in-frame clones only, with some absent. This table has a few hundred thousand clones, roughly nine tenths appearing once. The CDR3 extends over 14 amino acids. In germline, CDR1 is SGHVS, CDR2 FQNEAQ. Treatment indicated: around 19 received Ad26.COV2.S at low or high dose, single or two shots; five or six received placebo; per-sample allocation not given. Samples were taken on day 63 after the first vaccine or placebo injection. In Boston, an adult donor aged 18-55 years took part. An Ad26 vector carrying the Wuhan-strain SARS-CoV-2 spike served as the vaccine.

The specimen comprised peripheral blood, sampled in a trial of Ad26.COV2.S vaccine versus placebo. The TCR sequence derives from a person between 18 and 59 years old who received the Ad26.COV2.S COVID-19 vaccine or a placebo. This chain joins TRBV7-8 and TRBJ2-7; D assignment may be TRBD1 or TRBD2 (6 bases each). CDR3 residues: CASSLGGSSLMSNF. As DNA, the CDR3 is TGTGCCAGCAGCTTGGGGGGCTCGTCCCTCATGTCGAACTTC. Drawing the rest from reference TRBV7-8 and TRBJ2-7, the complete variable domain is GAGVSQSPRYKVAKRGQDVALRCDPISGHVSLFWYQQALGQGPEFLTYFQNEAQLDKSGLPSDRFFAERPEGSVSTLKIQRTQQEDSAVYLCASSLGGSSLMSNFGPGTRLTVT.